The sequence of this T cell receptor (beta chain) was determined in a study of radiation and T cells in renal cell carcinoma. About the study: Nephrectomy followed 15 Gy stereotactic body radiation by 4 weeks. Study-wide results and caveats: In blood, top tumor clones expanded by 2 weeks, shrinking by 4.

As for time point: blood 2 weeks post-SBRT. The treatment here: 15 Gy SBRT to primary tumor, nephrectomy 4 weeks later. Data came from immunoSEQ multiplex PCR; TCRdb stores just in-frame clones and leaves some out. Of 120,000 or so clones in the sample, about 88% were seen once. This clone was detected once. Its matching antigen is unknown. V was cut by 2 bases and J by 4 bases, with 5 bases left in between. The CDR3 is 12 amino acids. The V gene's germline CDR1 is SGHRS and CDR2 YFSETQ. The TCR sequence derives from a woman in her 70s with renal cell carcinoma. The source material was blood, sampled from a patient whose treatment included radiotherapy and nephrectomy. The chain carries TRBV5-1 and TRBJ2-3; D is undetermined. CDR3 sequence reads: CASSFFPDTQYF. The CDR3, as DNA: TGCGCCAGCAGCTTTTTCCCAGATACGCAGTATTTT.